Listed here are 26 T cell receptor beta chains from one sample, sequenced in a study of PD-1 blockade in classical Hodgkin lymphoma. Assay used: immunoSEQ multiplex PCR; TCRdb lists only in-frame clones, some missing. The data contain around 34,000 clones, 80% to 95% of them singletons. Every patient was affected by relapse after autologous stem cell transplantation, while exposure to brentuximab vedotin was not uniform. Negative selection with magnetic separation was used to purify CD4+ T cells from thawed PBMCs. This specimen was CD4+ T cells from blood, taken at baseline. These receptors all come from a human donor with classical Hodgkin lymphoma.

Here the CDR3 reads CASSYVAGSQPDTQYF. CDR3 in DNA: TGTGCCAGCAGTTACGTAGCGGGAAGTCAGCCAGATACGCAGTATTTT. The chain employs TRBV6-5 and TRBJ2-3; 8 bases fit TRBD2. The V gene's germline CDR1 is MNHEY and CDR2 SVGAGI. After removal of 2 bases from V and 4 bases from J, the junction contained 8 bases not matched to a gene. The CDR3 runs to 16 residues.

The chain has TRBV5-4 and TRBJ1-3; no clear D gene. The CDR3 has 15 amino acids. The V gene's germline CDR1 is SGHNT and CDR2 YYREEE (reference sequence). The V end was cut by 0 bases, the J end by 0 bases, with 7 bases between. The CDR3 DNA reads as TGTGCCAGCAGCTTGGCCGGGGTCTCTGGAAACACCATATATTTT. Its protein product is CASSLAGVSGNTIYF. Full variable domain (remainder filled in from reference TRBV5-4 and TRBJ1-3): ETGVTQSPTHLIKTRGQQVTLRCSSQSGHNTVSWYQQALGQGPQFIFQYYREEENGRGNFPPRFSGLQFPNYSSELNVNALELDDSALYLCASSLAGVSGNTIYFGEGSWLTVV.

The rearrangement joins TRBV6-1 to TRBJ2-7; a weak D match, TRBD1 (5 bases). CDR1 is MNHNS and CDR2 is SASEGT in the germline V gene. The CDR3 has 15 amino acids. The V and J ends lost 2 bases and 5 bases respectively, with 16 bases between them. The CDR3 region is CASSENPGRVHEQYF. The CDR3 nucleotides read TGTGCCAGCAGTGAAAATCCAGGCAGGGTCCACGAGCAGTACTTC.

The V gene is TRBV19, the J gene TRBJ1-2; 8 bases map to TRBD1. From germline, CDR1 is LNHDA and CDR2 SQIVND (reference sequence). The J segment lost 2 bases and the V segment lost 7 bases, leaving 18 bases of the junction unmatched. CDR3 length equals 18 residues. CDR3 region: CASTLTGELPFGNYGYTF. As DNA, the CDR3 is TGTGCCAGTACTCTGACAGGGGAGCTGCCCTTTGGGAACTATGGCTACACCTTC. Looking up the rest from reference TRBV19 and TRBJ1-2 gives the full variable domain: DGGITQSPKYLFRKEGQNVTLSCEQNLNHDAMYWYRQDPGQGLRLIYYSQIVNDFQKGDIAEGYSVSREKKESFPLTVTSAQKNPTAFYLCASTLTGELPFGNYGYTFGSGTRLTVV.

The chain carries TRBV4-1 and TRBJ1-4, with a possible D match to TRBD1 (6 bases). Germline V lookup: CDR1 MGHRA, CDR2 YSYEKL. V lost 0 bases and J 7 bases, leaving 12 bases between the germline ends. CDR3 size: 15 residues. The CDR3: CASSQDGGGGEKLFF. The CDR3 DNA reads TGCGCCAGCAGCCAAGATGGGGGCGGAGGTGAAAAACTGTTTTTT.

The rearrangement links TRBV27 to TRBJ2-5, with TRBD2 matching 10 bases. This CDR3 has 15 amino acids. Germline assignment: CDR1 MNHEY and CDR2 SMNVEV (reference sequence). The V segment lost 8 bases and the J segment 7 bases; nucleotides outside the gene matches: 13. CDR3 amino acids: CASGPSSGSTWTQYF. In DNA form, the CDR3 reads TGTGCCAGCGGCCCGTCTAGCGGGAGTACGTGGACCCAGTACTTC.

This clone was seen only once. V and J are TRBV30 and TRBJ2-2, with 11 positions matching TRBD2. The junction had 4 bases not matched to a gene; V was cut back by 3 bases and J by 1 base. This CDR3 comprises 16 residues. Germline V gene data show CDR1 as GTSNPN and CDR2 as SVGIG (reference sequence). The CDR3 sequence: CAWRAGTSGNTGELFF. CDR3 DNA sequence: TGTGCCTGGAGGGCTGGGACTAGCGGGAACACCGGGGAGCTGTTTTTT.

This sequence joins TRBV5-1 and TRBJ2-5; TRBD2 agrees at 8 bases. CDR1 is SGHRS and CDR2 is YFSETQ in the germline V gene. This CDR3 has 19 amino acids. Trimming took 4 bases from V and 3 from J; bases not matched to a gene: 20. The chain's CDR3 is CASSRGPSGPPALEETQYF. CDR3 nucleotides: TGCGCCAGCAGCCGTGGGCCTAGCGGGCCGCCTGCTCTAGAAGAGACCCAGTACTTC.

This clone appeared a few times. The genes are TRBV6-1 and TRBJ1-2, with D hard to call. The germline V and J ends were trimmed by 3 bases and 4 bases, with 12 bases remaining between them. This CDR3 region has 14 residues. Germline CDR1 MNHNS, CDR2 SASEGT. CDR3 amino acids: CASSDSIGTYGYTF. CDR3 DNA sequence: TGTGCCAGCAGTGATTCAATCGGCACCTATGGCTACACCTTC.

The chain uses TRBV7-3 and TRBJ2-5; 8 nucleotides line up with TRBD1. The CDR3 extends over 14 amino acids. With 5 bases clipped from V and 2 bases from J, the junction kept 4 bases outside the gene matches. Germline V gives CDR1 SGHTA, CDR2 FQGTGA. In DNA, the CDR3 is TGTGCCAGCAGCGTGACAGGGGTGCAAGAGACCCAGTACTTC. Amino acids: CASSVTGVQETQYF.

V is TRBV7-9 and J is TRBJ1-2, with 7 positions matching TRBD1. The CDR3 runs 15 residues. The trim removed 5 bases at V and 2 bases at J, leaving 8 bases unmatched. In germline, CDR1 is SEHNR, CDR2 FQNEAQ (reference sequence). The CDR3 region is CASSPSGGQNYGYTF. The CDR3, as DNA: TGTGCCAGCAGCCCCTCGGGGGGACAGAACTATGGCTACACCTTC.

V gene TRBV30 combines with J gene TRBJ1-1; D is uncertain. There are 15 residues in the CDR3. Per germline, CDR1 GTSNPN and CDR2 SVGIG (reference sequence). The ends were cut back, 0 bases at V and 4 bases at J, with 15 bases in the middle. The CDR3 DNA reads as TGTGCCTGGAGTGTCGCGGCGGCAGGCCTCACTGAAGCTTTCTTT. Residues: CAWSVAAAGLTEAFF.

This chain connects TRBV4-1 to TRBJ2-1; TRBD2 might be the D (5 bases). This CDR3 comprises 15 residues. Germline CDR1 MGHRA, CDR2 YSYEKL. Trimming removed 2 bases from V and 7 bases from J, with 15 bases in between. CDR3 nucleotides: TGCGCCAGCAGCCAACATCCGGGCCTAGCAAATGAGCAGTTCTTC. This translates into CASSQHPGLANEQFF.

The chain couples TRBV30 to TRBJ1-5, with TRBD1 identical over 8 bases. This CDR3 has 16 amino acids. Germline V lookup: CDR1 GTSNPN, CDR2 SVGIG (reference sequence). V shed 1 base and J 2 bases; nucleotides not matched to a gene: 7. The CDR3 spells CAWSGGQGAGNQPQHF. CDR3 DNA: TGTGCCTGGAGTGGAGGACAGGGCGCTGGCAATCAGCCCCAGCATTTT.

The CDR3 coding sequence is TGTGCCTGGAGAGATAGGGGGTACGGGGAGCTGTTTTTT. It codes for CAWRDRGYGELFF. The rearrangement uses TRBV30 and TRBJ2-2, with a weak D call TRBD1 (6 bases). The V and J ends lost 3 bases and 7 bases respectively, with 12 bases between them. Germline CDR1 reads GTSNPN; CDR2 reads SVGIG (reference sequence). This CDR3 contains 13 residues. The variable domain in full, with the rest retrieved from reference TRBV30 and TRBJ2-2, is SQTIHQWPATLVQPVGSPLSLECTVEGTSNPNLYWYRQAAGRGLQLLFYSVGIGQISSEVPQNLSASRPQDRQFILSSKKLLLSDSGFYLCAWRDRGYGELFFGEGSRLTVL.

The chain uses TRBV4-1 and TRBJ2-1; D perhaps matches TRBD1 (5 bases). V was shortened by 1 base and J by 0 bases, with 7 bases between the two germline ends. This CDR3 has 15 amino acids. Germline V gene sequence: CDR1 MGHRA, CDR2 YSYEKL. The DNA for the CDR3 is TGCGCCAGCAGCCAAGTCGGACACTCCTACAATGAGCAGTTCTTC. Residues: CASSQVGHSYNEQFF.

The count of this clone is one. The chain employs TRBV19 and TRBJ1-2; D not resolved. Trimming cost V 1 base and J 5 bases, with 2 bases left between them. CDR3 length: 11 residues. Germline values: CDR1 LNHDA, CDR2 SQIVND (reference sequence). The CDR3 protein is CASSIGYGYTF. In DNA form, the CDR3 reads TGTGCCAGTAGTATAGGTTATGGCTACACCTTC.

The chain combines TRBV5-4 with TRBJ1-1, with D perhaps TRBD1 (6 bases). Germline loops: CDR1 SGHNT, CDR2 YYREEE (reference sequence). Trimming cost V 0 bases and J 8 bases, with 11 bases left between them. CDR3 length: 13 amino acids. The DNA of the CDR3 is TGTGCCAGCAGCTTGGATGGACAGAGAGAAGCTTTCTTT. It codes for CASSLDGQREAFF.

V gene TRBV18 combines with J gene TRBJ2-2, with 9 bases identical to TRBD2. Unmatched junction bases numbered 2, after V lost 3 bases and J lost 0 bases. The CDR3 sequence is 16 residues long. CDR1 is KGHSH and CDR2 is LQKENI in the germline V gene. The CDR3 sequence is CASSPSGGTNTGELFF. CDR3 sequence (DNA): TGTGCCAGCTCACCTAGCGGGGGCACGAACACCGGGGAGCTGTTTTTT.

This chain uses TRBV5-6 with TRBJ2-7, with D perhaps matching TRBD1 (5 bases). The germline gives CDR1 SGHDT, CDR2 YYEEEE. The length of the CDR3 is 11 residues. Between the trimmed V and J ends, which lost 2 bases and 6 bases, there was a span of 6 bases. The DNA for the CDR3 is TGTGCCAGCAGCTTCAGGGCCGAGCAGTACTTC. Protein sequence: CASSFRAEQYF.

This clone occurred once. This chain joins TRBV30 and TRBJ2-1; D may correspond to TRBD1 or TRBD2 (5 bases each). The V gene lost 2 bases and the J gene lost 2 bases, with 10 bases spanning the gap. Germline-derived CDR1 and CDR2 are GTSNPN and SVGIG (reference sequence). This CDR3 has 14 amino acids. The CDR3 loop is CAWSPWDPYNEQFF. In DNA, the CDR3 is TGTGCCTGGAGTCCCTGGGACCCCTACAATGAGCAGTTCTTC. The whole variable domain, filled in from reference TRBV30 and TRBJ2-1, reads SQTIHQWPATLVQPVGSPLSLECTVEGTSNPNLYWYRQAAGRGLQLLFYSVGIGQISSEVPQNLSASRPQDRQFILSSKKLLLSDSGFYLCAWSPWDPYNEQFFGPGTRLTVL.

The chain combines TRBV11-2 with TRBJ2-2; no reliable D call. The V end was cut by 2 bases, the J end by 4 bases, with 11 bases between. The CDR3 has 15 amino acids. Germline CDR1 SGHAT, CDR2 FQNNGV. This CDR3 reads CASSLTAQFTGELFF. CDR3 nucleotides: TGTGCCAGCAGCTTAACGGCCCAGTTCACCGGGGAGCTGTTTTTT. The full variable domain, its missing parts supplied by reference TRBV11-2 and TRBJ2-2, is EAGVAQSPRYKIIEKRQSVAFWCNPISGHATLYWYQQILGQGPKLLIQFQNNGVVDDSQLPKDRFSAERLKGVDSTLKIQPAKLEDSAVYLCASSLTAQFTGELFFGEGSRLTVL.

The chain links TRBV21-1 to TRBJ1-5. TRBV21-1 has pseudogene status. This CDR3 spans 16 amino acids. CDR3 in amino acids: CASSKGVSREDQPQHF. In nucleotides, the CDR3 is TGTGCCAGCAGCAAAGGTGTTTCCCGGGAGGATCAGCCCCAGCATTTT.

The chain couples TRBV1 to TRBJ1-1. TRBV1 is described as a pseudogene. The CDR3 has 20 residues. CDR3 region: CTSSQAGPIIKYLSGPEAFF. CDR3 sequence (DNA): TGCACCAGCAGCCAAGCCGGACCCATAATCAAGTACCTTTCAGGCCCTGAAGCTTTCTTT.

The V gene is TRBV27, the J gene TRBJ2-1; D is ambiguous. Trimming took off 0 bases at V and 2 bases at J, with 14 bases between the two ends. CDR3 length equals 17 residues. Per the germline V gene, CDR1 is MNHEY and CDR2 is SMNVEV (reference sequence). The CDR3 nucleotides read TGTGCCAGCAGTTTATCTCCAGTTCGGGCCCCCTACAATGAGCAGTTCTTC. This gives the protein CASSLSPVRAPYNEQFF.

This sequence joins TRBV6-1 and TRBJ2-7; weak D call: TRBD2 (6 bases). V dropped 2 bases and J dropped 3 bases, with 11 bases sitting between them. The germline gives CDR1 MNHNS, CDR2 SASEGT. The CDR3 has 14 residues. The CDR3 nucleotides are TGTGCCAGCAGTGAATCGGGGGACGGCTACGAGCAGTACTTC. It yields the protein CASSESGDGYEQYF.